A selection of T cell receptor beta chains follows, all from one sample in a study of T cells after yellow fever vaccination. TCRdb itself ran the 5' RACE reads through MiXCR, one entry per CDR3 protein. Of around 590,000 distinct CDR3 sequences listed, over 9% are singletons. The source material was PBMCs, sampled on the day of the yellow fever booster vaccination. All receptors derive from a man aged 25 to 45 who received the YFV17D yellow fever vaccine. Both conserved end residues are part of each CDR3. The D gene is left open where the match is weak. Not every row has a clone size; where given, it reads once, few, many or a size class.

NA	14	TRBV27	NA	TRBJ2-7	CASRWGAGVNEQYF	TGTGCCAGCAGGTGGGGGGCGGGAGTTAACGAGCAGTACTTC
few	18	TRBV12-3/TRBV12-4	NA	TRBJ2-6	CASSLRGRQLSGANVLTF	TGTGCCAGCAGTTTAAGGGGAAGACAACTCTCTGGGGCCAACGTCCTGACTTTC
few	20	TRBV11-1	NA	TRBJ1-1	CASSLASLRRKDPMNTEAFF	TGTGCCAGCAGCTTAGCTTCCCTCCGTAGGAAGGATCCCATGAACACTGAAGCTTTCTTT
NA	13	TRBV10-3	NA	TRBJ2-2	CAISEGFTGELFF	TGTGCCATCAGTGAAGGATTCACCGGGGAGCTGTTTTTT
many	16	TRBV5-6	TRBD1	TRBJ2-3	CASSLDRGMTADTQYF	TGTGCCAGCAGCTTGGACAGGGGGATGACCGCAGATACGCAGTATTTT
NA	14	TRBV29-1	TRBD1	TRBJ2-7	CSVEGDRGHYEQYF	TGCAGCGTTGAAGGGGACAGGGGCCACTACGAGCAGTACTTC
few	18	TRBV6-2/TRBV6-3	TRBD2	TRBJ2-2	CASSSGGLAGANTGELFF	TGTGCCAGCAGTTCGGGGGGACTAGCGGGAGCGAACACCGGGGAGCTGTTTTTT
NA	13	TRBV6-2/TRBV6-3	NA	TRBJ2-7	CASSPMGPYEQYF	TGTGCCAGCAGTCCTATGGGCCCTTACGAGCAGTACTTC
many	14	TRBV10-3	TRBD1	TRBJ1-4	CAISAGQGNEKLFF	TGTGCCATCAGTGCTGGACAGGGCAATGAAAAACTGTTTTTT
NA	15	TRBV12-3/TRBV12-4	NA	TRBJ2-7	CASRSHRMPLNEQYF	TGTGCCAGCAGGTCACATCGCATGCCCCTCAACGAGCAGTACTTC
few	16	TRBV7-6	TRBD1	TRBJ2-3	CASSHPKTGGTDTQYF	TGTGCCAGCAGCCACCCCAAGACAGGGGGCACAGATACGCAGTATTTT
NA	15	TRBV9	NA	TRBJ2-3	CASGVGGGFTDTQYF	TGTGCCAGCGGCGTAGGGGGTGGGTTCACAGATACGCAGTATTTT
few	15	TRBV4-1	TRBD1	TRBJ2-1	CASSPDRGRVNEQFF	TGCGCCAGCAGCCCGGACAGGGGGCGTGTGAATGAGCAGTTCTTC
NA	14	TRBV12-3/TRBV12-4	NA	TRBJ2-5	CASSHGTRTETQYF	TGTGCCAGCTCGCACGGGACAAGGACGGAGACCCAGTACTTC
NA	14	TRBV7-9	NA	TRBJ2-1	CASSLVSGPSEQFF	TGTGCCAGCAGCTTAGTTTCCGGGCCGTCTGAGCAGTTCTTC
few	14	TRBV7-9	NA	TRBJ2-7	CASSPGRLFDEQYF	TGTGCCAGCAGCCCAGGGAGATTGTTTGACGAGCAGTACTTC
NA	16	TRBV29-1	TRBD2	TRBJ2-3	CSVEDGRERVADTQYF	TGCAGCGTTGAAGATGGGAGGGAGAGGGTGGCAGATACGCAGTATTTT
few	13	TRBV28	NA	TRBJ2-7	CASSRVQGTEQYF	TGTGCCAGCAGTAGGGTACAGGGAACCGAGCAGTACTTC
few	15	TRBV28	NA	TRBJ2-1	CASSPLGVADNEQFF	TGTGCCAGCAGTCCACTGGGGGTAGCGGACAATGAGCAGTTCTTC
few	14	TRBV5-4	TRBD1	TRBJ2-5	CASSREGAVETQYF	TGTGCCAGCAGCAGAGAGGGGGCGGTGGAGACCCAGTACTTC
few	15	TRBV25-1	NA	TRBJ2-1	CASSEKTSSYNEQFF	TGTGCCAGCAGTGAGAAAACCAGCTCCTACAATGAGCAGTTCTTC
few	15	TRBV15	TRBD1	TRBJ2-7	CATSRDRQQGYEQYF	TGTGCCACCAGCAGAGATCGCCAACAGGGGTACGAGCAGTACTTC
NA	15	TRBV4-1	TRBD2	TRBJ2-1	CASRIGIAGVSEQFF	TGCGCCAGCAGGATCGGGATAGCGGGAGTAAGTGAGCAGTTCTTC
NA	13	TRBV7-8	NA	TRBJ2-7	CASSLGQRIEQYF	TGTGCCAGCAGCTTAGGTCAGCGGATCGAGCAGTACTTC
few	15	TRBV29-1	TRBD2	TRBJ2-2	CSVKTSGGNTGELFF	TGCAGCGTTAAAACTAGCGGGGGGAACACCGGGGAGCTGTTTTTT
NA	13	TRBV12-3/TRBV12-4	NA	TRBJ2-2	CASSLMGSGELFF	TGTGCCAGCAGTTTGATGGGTTCCGGGGAGCTGTTTTTT